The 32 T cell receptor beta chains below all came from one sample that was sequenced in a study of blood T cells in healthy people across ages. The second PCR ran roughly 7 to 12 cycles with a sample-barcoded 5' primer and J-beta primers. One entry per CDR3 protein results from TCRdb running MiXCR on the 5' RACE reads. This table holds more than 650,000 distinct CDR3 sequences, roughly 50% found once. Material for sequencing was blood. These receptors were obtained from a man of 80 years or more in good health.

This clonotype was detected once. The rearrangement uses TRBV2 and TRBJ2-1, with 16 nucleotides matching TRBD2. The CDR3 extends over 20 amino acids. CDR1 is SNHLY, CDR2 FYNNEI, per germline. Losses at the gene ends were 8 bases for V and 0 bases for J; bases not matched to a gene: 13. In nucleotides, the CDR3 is TGTGCCAGCGAAAGTGAAGGGGGACTAGCGGGAGGGAGCTCCTACAATGAGCAGTTCTTC. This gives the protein CASESEGGLAGGSSYNEQFF.

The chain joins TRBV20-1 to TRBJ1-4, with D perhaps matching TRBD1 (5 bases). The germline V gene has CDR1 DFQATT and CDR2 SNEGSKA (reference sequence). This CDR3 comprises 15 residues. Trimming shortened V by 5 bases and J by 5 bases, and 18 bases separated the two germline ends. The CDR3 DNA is TGCAGTGCTCCCCTCCCCGGGACCACAAATGAAAAACTGTTTTTT. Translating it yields CSAPLPGTTNEKLFF.

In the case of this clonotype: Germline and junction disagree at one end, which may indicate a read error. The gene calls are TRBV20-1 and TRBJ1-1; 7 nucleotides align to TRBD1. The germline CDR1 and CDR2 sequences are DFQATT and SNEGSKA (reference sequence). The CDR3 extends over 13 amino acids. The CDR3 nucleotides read TGCAGTGCCAGAGACAGGGTTCGGACTGAAGCTTTCTTT. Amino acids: CSARDRVRTEAFF.

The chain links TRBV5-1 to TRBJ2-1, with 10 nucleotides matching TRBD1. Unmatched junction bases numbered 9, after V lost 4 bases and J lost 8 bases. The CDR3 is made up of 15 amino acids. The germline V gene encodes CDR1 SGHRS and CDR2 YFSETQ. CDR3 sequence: CASSRDRGPSDEQFF. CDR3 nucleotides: TGCGCCAGCAGCCGGGACAGGGGCCCATCCGATGAGCAGTTCTTC.

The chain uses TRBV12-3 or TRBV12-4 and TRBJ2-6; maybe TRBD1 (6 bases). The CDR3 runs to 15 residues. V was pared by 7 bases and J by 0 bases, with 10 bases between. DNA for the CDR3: TGTGCCAGCAACCTAGGGGGCTCTGGGGCCAACGTCCTGACTTTC. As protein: CASNLGGSGANVLTF.

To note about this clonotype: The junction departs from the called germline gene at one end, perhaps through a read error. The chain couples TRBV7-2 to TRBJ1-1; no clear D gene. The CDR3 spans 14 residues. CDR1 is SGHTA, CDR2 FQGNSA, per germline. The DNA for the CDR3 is TGTGCCAGCAGCTTAGTAGGTCGAGGCGCTGAGGCTTTCTTT. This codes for CASSLVGRGAEAFF.

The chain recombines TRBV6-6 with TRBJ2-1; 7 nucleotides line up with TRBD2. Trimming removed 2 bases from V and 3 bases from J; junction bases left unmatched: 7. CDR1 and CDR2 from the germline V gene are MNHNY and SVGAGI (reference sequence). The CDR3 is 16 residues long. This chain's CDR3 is CASSYGGGTIYNEQFF. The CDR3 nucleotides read TGTGCCAGCAGTTACGGTGGGGGGACTATCTACAATGAGCAGTTCTTC.

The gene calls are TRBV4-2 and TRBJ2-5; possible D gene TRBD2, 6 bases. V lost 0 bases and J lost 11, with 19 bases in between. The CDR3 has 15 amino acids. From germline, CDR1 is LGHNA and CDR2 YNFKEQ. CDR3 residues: CASSQDVAVYNEQYF. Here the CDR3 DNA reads TGTGCCAGCAGCCAAGATGTAGCGGTCTACAATGAGCAGTACTTC.

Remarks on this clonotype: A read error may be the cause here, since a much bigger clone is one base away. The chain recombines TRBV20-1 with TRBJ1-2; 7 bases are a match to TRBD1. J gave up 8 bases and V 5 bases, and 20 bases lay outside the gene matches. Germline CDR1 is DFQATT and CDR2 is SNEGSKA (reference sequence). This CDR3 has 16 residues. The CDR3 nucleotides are TGCAGTGCTCAGGCCGACGGACAGGATGCGACGGGGGGCTACACCTTC. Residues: CSAQADGQDATGGYTF.

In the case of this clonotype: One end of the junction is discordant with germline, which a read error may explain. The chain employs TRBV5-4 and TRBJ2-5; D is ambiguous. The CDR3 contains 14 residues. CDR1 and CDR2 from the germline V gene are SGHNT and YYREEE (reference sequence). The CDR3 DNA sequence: TGTGTCAGCAGCTTGAAGAGCTCTACGGAGACCCAGTACTTC. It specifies CVSSLKSSTETQYF.

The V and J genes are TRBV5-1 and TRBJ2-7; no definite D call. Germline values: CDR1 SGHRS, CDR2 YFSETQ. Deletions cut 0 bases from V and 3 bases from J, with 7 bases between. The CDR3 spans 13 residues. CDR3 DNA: TGCGCCAGCAGCTTGGAGGTCAGCTACGAGCAGTACTTC. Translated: CASSLEVSYEQYF.

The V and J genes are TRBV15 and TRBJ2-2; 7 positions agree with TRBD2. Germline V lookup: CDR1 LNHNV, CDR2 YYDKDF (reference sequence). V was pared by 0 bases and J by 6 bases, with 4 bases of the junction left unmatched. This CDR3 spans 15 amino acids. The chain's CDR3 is CATSRDPSGAGELFF. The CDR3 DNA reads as TGTGCCACCAGCAGAGATCCCAGCGGGGCCGGGGAGCTGTTTTTT.

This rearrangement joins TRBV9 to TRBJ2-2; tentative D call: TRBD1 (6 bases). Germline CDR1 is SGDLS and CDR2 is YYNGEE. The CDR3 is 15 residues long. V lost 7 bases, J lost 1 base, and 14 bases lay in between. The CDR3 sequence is CASRTGWENTGELFF. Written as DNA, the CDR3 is TGTGCCAGCCGTACAGGGTGGGAGAACACCGGGGAGCTGTTTTTT.

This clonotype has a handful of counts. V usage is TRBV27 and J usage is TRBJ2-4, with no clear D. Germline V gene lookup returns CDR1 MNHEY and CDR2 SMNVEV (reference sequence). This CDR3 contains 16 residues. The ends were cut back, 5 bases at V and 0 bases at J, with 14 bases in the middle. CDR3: CASSHPSLLAKNIQYF. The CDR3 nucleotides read TGTGCCAGCAGTCACCCTAGTCTCTTAGCCAAAAACATTCAGTACTTC.

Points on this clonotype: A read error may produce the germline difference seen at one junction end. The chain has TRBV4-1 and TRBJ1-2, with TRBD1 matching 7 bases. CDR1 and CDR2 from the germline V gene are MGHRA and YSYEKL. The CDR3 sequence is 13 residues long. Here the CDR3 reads CASTGVFSYDYTF. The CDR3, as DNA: TGCGCCAGTACAGGGGTTTTTAGCTATGACTACACCTTC.

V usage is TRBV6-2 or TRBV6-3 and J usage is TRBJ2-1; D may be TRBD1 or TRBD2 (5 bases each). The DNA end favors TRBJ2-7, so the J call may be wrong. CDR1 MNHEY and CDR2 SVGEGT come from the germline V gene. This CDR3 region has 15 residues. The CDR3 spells CASGLLGDRYNEQYF. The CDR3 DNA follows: TGTGCCAGCGGACTGCTAGGGGACCGTTACAATGAGCAGTACTTC.

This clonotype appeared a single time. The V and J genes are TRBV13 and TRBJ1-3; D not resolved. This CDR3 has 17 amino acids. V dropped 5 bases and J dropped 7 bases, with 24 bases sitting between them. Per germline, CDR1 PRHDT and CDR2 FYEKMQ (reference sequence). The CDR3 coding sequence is TGTGCCAGCAGCCCCAATTCCCTCGCGGGGATCGGTAACACCATATATTTT. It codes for CASSPNSLAGIGNTIYF.

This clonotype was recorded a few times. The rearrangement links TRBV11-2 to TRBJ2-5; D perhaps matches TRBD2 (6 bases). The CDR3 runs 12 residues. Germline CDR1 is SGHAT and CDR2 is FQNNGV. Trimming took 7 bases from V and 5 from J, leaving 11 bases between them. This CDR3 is CASTGSGETQYF. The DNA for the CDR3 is TGTGCCAGCACCGGGAGCGGGGAGACCCAGTACTTC.

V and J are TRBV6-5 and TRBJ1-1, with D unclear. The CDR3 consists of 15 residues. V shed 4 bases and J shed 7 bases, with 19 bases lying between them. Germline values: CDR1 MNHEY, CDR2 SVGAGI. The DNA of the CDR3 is TGTGCCAGCAGTTTCCTGGGCCCGGCTCAAAATGAAGCTTTCTTT. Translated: CASSFLGPAQNEAFF.

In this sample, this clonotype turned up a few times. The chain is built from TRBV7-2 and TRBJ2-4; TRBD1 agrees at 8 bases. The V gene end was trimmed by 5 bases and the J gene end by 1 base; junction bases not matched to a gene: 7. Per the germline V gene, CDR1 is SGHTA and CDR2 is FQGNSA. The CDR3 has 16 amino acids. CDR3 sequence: CASSPTGAAAKNIQYF. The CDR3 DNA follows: TGTGCCAGCAGCCCGACAGGGGCCGCTGCCAAAAACATTCAGTACTTC. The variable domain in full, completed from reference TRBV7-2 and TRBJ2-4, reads GAGVSQSPSNKVTEKGKDVELRCDPISGHTALYWYRQSLGQGLEFLIYFQGNSAPDKSGLPSDRFSAERTGGSVSTLTIQRTQQEDSAVYLCASSPTGAAAKNIQYFGAGTRLSVL.

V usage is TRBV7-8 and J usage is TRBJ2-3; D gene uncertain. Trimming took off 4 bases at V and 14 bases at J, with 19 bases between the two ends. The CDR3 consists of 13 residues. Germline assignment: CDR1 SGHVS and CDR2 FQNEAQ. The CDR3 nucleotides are TGTGCCAGCAGCTCTCCTGGGGAAGGATGTCCGTATTTT. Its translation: CASSSPGEGCPYF.

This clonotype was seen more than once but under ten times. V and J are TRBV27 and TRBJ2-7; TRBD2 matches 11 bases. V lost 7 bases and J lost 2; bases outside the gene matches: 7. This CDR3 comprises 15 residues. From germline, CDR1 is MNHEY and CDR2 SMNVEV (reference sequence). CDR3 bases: TGTGCCAGCATCGCTAGCGGGGGGAATCCCTACGAGCAGTACTTC. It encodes CASIASGGNPYEQYF.

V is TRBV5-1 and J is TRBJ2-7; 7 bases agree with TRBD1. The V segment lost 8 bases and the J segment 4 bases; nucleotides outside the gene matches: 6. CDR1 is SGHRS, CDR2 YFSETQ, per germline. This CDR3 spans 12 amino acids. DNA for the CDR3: TGCGCCAGTCGAGGGGGCCAGTACGAGCAGTACTTC. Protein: CASRGGQYEQYF.

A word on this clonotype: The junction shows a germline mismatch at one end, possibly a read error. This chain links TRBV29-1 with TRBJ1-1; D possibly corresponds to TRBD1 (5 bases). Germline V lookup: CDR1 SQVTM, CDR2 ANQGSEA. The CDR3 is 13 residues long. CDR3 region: CSVEADRNTEAFF. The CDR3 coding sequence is TGCAGCGTAGAAGCCGACAGGAACACTGAAGCTTTCTTT. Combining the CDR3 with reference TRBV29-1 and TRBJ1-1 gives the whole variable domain SAVISQKPSRDICQRGTSLTIQCQVDSQVTMMFWYRQQPGQSLTLIATANQGSEATYESGFVIDKFPISRPNLTFSTLTVSNMSPEDSSIYLCSVEADRNTEAFFGQGTRLTVV.

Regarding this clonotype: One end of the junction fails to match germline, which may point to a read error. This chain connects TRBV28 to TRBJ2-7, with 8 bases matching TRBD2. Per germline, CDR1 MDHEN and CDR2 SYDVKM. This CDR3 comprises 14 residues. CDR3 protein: CASSIRGGFYERYF. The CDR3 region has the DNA TGTGCCAGCAGTATTCGGGGGGGCTTCTACGAGCGGTACTTC.

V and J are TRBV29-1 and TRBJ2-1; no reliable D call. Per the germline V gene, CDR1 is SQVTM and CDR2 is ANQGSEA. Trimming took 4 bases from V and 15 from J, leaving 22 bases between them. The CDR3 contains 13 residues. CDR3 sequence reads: CSVAGHPQDTGFF. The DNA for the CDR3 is TGCAGCGTTGCGGGTCACCCCCAAGACACGGGGTTCTTC.

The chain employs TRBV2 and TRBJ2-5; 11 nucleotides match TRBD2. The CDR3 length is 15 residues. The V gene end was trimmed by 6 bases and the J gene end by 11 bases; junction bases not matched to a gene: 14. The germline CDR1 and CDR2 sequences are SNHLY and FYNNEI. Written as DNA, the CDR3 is TGTGCCAGCAGGGAGACTAGCGGGGAGGGGACGGAGCAGTACTTC. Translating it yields CASRETSGEGTEQYF.

Here the CDR3 reads CSARDTGKGTGELFF. CDR3 coding DNA: TGCAGTGCTAGAGATACCGGAAAGGGCACCGGGGAGCTGTTTTTT. The rearrangement uses TRBV20-1 and TRBJ2-2; no definite D call. This CDR3 is built from 15 residues. Germline V gives CDR1 DFQATT, CDR2 SNEGSKA (reference sequence). Trimming took 0 bases from V and 4 from J, leaving 12 bases between them.

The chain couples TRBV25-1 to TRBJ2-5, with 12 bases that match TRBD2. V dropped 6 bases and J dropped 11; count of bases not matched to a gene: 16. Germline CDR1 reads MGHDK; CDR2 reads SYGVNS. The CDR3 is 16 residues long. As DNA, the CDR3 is TGTGCCAGCAGAGGGCGACTAGCGGGAGTTTTAGATGAGCAGTACTTC. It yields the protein CASRGRLAGVLDEQYF. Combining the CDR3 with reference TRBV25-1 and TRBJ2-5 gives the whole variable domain EADIYQTPRYLVIGTGKKITLECSQTMGHDKMYWYQQDPGMELHLIHYSYGVNSTEKGDLSSESTVSRIRTEHFPLTLESARPSHTSQYLCASRGRLAGVLDEQYFGPGTRLLVL.

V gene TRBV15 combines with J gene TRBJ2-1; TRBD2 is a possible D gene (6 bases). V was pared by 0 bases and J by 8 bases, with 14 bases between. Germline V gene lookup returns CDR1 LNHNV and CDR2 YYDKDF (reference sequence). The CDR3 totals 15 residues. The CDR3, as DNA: TGTGCCACCAGCAGAGATCCTAGGAGCGGGTATGAGCAGTTCTTC. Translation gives CATSRDPRSGYEQFF.

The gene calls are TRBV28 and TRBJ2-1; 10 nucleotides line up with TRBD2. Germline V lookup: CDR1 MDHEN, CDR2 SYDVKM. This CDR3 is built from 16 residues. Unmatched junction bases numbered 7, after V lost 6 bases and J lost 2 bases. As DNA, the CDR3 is TGTGCCAGCAGGACTAGCGGGCGCCAAACCTACAATGAGCAGTTCTTC. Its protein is CASRTSGRQTYNEQFF. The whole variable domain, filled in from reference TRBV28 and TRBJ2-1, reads DVKVTQSSRYLVKRTGEKVFLECVQDMDHENMFWYRQDPGLGLRLIYFSYDVKMKEKGDIPEGYSVSREKKERFSLILESASTNQTSMYLCASRTSGRQTYNEQFFGPGTRLTVL.

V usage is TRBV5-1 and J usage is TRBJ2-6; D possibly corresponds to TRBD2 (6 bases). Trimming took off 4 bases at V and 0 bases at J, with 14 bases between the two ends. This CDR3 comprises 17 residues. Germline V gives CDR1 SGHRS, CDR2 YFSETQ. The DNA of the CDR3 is TGCGCCAGCAGCCAGACTAGGATCGGCTCTGGGGCCAACGTCCTGACTTTC. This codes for CASSQTRIGSGANVLTF.